This T cell receptor (beta chain) was identified during a study of T cell responses to AZD1222 COVID-19 vaccine. TCRdb keeps only in-frame clones here, not all; method: immunoSEQ multiplex PCR. The sample holds around 180,000 clones, 94% seen once. The V end was cut by 0 bases, the J end by 2 bases, with 8 bases between. Germline assignment: CDR1 SGHRS and CDR2 YFSETQ. The CDR3 covers 14 residues. Points from the study as a whole: Across the whole spike, CD4 TCRs peaked at regions 160-218 and 743-854. Variant regions that are unmutated are reportedly the target of nearly half of spike-specific TCRs. White British ancestry dominated among donors, who included more females, and clonal diversity was possibly underestimated.

This clone has just one count. Antigen unknown. The sample contains more than one DNA sequence encoding this CDR3. Sequenced here: peripheral blood, sampled 28 days after the second AZD1222 dose. The clonotype originates from an adult who received the AZD1222 COVID-19 vaccine. The genes are TRBV5-1 and TRBJ1-1, with D possibly being TRBD1 (5 bases). For the CDR3, the DNA is TGCGCCAGCAGCTTGGGCGGGACTAACACTGAAGCTTTCTTT. Encoded protein: CASSLGGTNTEAFF.